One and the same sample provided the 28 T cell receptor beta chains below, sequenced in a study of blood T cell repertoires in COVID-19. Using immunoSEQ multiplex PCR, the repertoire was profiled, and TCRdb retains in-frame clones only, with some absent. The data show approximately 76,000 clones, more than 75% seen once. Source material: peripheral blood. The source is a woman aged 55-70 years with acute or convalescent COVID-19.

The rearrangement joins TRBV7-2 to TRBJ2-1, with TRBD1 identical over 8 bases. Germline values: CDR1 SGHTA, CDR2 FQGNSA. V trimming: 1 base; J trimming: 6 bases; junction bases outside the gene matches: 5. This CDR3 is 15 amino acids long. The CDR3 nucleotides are TGTGCCAGCAGCTTAGGGACAGGGATTATCAATGAGCAGTTCTTC. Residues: CASSLGTGIINEQFF.

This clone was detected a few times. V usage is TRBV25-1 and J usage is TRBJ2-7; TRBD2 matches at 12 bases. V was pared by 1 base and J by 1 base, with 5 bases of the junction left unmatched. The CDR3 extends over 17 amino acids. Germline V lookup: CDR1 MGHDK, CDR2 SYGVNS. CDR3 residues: CASSEFLGTSGSYEQYF. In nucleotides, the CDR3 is TGTGCCAGCAGTGAATTCCTCGGGACTAGCGGGTCCTACGAGCAGTACTTC.

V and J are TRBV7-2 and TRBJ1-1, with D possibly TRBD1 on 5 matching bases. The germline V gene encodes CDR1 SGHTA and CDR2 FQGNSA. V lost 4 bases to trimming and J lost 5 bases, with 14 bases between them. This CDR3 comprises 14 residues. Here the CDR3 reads CASSSNQGRTEAFF. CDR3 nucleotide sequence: TGTGCCAGCAGCTCAAACCAGGGCCGTACTGAAGCTTTCTTT.

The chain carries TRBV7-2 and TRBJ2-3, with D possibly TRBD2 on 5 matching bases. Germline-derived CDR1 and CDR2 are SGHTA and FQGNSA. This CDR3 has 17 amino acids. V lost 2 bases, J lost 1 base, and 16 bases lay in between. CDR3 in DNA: TGTGCCAGCAGCTTACCAACCGGGGTAATAGGCACAGATACGCAGTATTTT. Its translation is CASSLPTGVIGTDTQYF.

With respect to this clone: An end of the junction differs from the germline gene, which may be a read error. The CDR3 sequence is CASSLAGAPNGQFF. In nucleotides, the CDR3 is TGTGCCAGCTCTTTAGCGGGGGCGCCCAATGGGCAGTTCTTC. The chain has TRBV18 and TRBJ2-1, with TRBD2 matching 9 bases. The CDR3 consists of 14 residues. Germline values: CDR1 KGHSH, CDR2 LQKENI.

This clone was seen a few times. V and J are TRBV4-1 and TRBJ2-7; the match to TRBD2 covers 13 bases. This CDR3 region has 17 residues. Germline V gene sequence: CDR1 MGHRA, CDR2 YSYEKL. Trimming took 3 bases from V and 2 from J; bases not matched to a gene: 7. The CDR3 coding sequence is TGCGCCAGCAGCCAGGGACTAGCGGGGAATCTCCCCTACGAGCAGTACTTC. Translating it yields CASSQGLAGNLPYEQYF.

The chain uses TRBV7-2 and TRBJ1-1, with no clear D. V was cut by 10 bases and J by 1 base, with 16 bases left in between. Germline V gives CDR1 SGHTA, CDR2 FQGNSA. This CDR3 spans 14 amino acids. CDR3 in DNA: TGTGCCACCCGGGAGGGCTACCAGAACACTGAAGCTTTCTTT. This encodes CATREGYQNTEAFF.

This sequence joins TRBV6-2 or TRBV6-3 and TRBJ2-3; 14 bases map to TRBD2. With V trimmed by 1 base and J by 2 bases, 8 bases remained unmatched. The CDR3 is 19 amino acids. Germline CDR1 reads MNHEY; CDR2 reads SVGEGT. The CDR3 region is CASSYFPGLAGDFTDTQYF. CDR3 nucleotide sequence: TGTGCCAGCAGTTACTTTCCGGGACTAGCGGGGGATTTCACAGATACGCAGTATTTT.

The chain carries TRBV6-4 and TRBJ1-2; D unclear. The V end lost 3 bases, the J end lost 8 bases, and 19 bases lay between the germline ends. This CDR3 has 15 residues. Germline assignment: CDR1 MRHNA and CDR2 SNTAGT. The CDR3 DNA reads TGTGCCAGCAGTGATACGCGCGGCCTCCGGTGGGGCTACACCTTC. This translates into CASSDTRGLRWGYTF.

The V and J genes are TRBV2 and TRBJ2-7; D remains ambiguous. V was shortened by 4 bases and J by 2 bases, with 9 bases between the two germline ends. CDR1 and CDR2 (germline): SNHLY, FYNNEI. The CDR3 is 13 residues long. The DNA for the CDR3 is TGTGCCAGCAGTGGCGATCAACCCTACGAGCAGTACTTC. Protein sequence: CASSGDQPYEQYF.

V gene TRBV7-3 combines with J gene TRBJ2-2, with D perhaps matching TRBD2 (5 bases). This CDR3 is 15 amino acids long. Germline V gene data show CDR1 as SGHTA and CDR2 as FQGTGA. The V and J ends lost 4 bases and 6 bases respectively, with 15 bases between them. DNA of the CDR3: TGTGCCAGCAGCTCCGACTCGGGGATAGCCGGGGAGCTGTTTTTT. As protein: CASSSDSGIAGELFF.

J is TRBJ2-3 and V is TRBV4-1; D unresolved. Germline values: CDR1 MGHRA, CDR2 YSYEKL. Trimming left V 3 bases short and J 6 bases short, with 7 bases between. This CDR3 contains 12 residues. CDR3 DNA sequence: TGCGCCAGCAGCCACTCACAGGATACGCAGTATTTT. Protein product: CASSHSQDTQYF.

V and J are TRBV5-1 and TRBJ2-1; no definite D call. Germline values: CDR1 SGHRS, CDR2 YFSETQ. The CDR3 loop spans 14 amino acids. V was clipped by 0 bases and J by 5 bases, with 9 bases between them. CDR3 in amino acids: CASSLVSRDNEQFF. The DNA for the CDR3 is TGCGCCAGCAGCTTGGTTTCCCGGGACAATGAGCAGTTCTTC.

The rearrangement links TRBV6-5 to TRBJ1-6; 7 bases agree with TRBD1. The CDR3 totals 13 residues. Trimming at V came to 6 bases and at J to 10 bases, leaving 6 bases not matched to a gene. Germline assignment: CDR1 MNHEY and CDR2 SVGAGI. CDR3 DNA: TGTGCCAGCAGAGACAGGGTATGGTCACCCCTCCACTTT. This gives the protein CASRDRVWSPLHF.

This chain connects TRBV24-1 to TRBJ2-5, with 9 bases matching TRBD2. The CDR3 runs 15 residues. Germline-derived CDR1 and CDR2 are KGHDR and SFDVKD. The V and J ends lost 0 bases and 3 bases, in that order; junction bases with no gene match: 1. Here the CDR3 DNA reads TGTGCCACCAGTGATTTGCGGACTAGCGAAGAGACCCAGTACTTC. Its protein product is CATSDLRTSEETQYF.

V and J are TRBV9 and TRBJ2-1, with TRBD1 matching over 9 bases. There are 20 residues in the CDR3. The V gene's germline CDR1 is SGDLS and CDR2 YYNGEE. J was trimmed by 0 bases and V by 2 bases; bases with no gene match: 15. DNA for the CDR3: TGTGCCAGCAGCGTCTACGTAGACAGGGGGGCCACCAGCTCCTACAATGAGCAGTTCTTC. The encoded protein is CASSVYVDRGATSSYNEQFF.

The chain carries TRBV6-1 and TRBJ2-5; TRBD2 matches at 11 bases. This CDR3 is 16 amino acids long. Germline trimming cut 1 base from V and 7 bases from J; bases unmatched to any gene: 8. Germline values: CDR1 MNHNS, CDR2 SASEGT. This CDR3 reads CASSEGLAGGRGTQYF. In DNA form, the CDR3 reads TGTGCCAGCAGTGAAGGTCTAGCGGGAGGCAGAGGGACCCAGTACTTC.

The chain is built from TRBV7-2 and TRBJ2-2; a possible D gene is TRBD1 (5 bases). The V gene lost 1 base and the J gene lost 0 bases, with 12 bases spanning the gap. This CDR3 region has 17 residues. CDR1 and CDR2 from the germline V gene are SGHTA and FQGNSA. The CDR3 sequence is CASSLEGFRANTGELFF. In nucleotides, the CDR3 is TGTGCCAGCAGCTTAGAAGGCTTCAGGGCGAACACCGGGGAGCTGTTTTTT.

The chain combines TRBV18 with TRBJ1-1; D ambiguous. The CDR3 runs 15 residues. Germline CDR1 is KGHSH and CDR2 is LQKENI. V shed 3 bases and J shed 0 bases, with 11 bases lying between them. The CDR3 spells CASSPEAVMNTEAFF. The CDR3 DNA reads TGTGCCAGCTCACCGGAGGCAGTAATGAACACTGAAGCTTTCTTT.

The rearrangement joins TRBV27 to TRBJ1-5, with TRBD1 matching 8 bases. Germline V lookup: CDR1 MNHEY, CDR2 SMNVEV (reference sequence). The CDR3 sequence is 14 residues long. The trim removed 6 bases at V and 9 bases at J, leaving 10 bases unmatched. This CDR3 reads CASRTGQGVGPQHF. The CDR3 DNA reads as TGTGCCAGCAGGACCGGACAGGGTGTAGGGCCCCAGCATTTT.

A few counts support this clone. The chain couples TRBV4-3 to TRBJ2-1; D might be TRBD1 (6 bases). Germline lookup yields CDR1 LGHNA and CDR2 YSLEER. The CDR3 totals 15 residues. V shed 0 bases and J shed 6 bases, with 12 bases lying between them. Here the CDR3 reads CASSQEDRSLNEQFF. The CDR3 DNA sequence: TGCGCCAGCAGCCAAGAAGACAGGTCACTCAATGAGCAGTTCTTC.

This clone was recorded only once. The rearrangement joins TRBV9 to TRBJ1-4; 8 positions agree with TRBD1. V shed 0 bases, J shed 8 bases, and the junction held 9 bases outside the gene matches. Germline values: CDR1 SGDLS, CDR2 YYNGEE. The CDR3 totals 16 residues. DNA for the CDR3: TGTGCCAGCAGCGTAGGACAGGGGAGTCCTTGGGAAAAACTGTTTTTT. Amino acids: CASSVGQGSPWEKLFF.

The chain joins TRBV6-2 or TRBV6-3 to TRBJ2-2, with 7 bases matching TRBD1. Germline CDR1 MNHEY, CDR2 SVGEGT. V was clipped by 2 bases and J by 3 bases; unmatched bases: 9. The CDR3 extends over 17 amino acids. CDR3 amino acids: CASSYALGQKDTGELFF. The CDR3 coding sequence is TGTGCCAGCAGTTACGCTTTGGGACAGAAAGACACCGGGGAGCTGTTTTTT.

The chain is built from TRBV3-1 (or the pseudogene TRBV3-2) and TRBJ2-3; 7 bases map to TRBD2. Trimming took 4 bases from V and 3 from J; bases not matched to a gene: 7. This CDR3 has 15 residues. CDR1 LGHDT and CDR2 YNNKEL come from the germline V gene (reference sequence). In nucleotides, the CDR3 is TGTGCCAGCAGCCCAGGGACTACACCTACAGATACGCAGTATTTT. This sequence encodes CASSPGTTPTDTQYF.

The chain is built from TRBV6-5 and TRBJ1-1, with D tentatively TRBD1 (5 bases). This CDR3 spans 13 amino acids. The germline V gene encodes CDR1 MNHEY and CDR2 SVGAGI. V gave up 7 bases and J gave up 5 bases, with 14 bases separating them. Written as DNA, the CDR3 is TGTGCCAGCACCCGCGGGGGGGGGACTGAAGCTTTCTTT. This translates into CASTRGGGTEAFF.

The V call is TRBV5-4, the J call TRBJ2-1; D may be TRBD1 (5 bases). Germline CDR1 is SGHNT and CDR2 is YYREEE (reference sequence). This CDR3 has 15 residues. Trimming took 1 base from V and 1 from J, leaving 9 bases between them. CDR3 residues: CASSLQGRSYNEQFF. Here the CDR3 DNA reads TGTGCCAGCAGCTTGCAGGGTAGATCCTACAATGAGCAGTTCTTC.

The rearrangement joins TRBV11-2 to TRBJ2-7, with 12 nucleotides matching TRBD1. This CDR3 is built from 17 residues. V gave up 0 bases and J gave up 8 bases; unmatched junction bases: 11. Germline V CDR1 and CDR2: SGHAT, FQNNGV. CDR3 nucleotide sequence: TGTGCCAGCAGCTTAGATGTCTCGGGGACAGGGGGCGCGAAGCAGTACTTC. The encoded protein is CASSLDVSGTGGAKQYF.

CDR3 coding DNA: TGTGCCAGCAGCTTAGGGGCCCTCTATGGCTACACCTTC. As protein: CASSLGALYGYTF. J is TRBJ1-2 and V is TRBV7-9; D call uncertain. V was shortened by 1 base and J by 4 bases, with 7 bases between the two germline ends. The CDR3 loop spans 13 amino acids. In germline, CDR1 is SEHNR, CDR2 FQNEAQ (reference sequence).